Listed below are T cell receptor beta chains from one sample, sequenced in a study of regulatory and conventional T cells in RAG deficiency. The repertoire was sequenced with immunoSEQ multiplex PCR; TCRdb's copy has only in-frame clones and lacks some. Seen here are around 30,000 clones, roughly 96% observed once, and the top ten hold 0.15% to 0.2%. The sample also formed part of further work on regulatory T cells.

The sequencing input was CD25- CD4+ T cells sorted from blood. The receptors originated from a human donor in good health. Each CDR3 is given with its conserved first and last residue. The D gene is left open where the match is weak.

TRBV5-1,TRBJ2-6,.,CASSGGALLSGANVLTF
TRBV6-1,TRBJ2-3,TRBD1,CASSEGQGRKTDTQYF
TRBV7-9,TRBJ2-1,.,CASRRGETYNEQFF
TRBV4-1,TRBJ2-1,TRBD1,CASSQDFGTNRGHHNEQFF
TRBV6-5,TRBJ2-7,TRBD1,CASSSRDRGRSGEQYF
TRBV9,TRBJ1-4,.,CASSARSRGGEKLFF
TRBV2,TRBJ1-6,TRBD1,CASSEKTGGNSPLHF
TRBV4-2,TRBJ2-5,.,CASSQEGAVGETQYF
TRBV23-1,TRBJ1-1,TRBD1,CASSQSGQGLTEAFF
TRBV18,TRBJ2-6,.,CASSPVMSSGANVLTF
TRBV7-3,TRBJ2-2,TRBD1,CASSLIGGPGELFF